Listed below are T cell receptor beta chains from one sample, sequenced in a study of blood T cells in healthy people across ages. TCRdb ran MiXCR on the 5' RACE reads and lists one entry per CDR3 protein. The data show 550,000 to 700,000 distinct CDR3 sequences, with 25% to 30% seen just once and around 18% held by the top ten. Material: blood. These receptors came from a woman aged 65 to 85 in good health. Both conserved end residues are part of each CDR3. The D gene is left open where the match is weak. The size entry is marked missing in some rows and otherwise reads once, few, many or a size class.

D: TRBD1
J: TRBJ1-2
size: NA
V: TRBV6-5
DNA: TGTGCCAGCAGTTACCGGACAGGACCCTACACCTTC
CDR3: CASSYRTGPYTF

D: NA
J: TRBJ1-1
size: once
V: TRBV15
DNA: TGTGCCACCAGCAAGCGGGCCTTGAACACTGAACCTTTCTTT
CDR3: CATSKRALNTEPFF

D: NA
J: TRBJ2-3
size: NA
V: TRBV12-3/TRBV12-4
DNA: TGTGCCAGCAGTTTGGATAGACAGCGCACAGATACGCAGTATTTT
CDR3: CASSLDRQRTDTQYF

D: TRBD1
J: TRBJ2-7
size: NA
V: TRBV20-1
DNA: TGCAGTGCTACGGGACAGGGGAACTACGAGCAGTACTTC
CDR3: CSATGQGNYEQYF

D: TRBD1
J: TRBJ2-7
size: few
V: TRBV4-3
DNA: TGCGCCAGCAGCCAAGAGAGGACAGGGGTCGAGCAGTACTTC
CDR3: CASSQERTGVEQYF

D: NA
J: TRBJ1-1
size: NA
V: TRBV5-1
DNA: TGCGCCAGCAGCTTGGATCTCAGAGCCTCCAGTGAAGCTTTCTTT
CDR3: CASSLDLRASSEAFF

D: NA
J: TRBJ1-1
size: NA
V: TRBV29-1
DNA: TGCAGCGTTGAAGATCAGATGGACACTGAAGCTTTCTTT
CDR3: CSVEDQMDTEAFF

D: NA
J: TRBJ1-1
size: NA
V: TRBV12-3/TRBV12-4
DNA: TGTGCCAGCAGTATCCTAAGGGGAGGAGCTGAAGCTTTCTTT
CDR3: CASSILRGGAEAFF

D: NA
J: TRBJ1-5
size: few
V: TRBV14
DNA: TGTGCCAGCAGCCGCGGGAATCAGCCCCAGCATTTT
CDR3: CASSRGNQPQHF

D: TRBD2
J: TRBJ2-3
size: once
V: TRBV4-1
DNA: TGCGCCAGCAGCCAAGGGTTCGGTAGCGGGAGGGTCGATACGCAGTATTTT
CDR3: CASSQGFGSGRVDTQYF

D: NA
J: TRBJ2-3
size: many
V: TRBV20-1
DNA: TGCAGTGCTAGAGTCGATACGCAGTATTTT
CDR3: CSARVDTQYF

D: TRBD1
J: TRBJ1-2
size: NA
V: TRBV20-1
DNA: TGCAGTGCTCCCGGGACAGGGGGTACGAGCACCTTC
CDR3: CSAPGTGGTSTF

D: TRBD2
J: TRBJ2-1
size: few
V: TRBV28
DNA: TGTGCCAGCTTTGGCGGCGGGGGGGTTTACAATGAGCAGTTCTTC
CDR3: CASFGGGGVYNEQFF

D: NA
J: TRBJ1-2
size: NA
V: TRBV7-3
DNA: TGTGCCAGCAGCTTGGACGGTCGGGGCTACACCTTC
CDR3: CASSLDGRGYTF

D: NA
J: TRBJ2-5
size: few
V: TRBV29-1
DNA: TGCAGCGCAGACCGATCGGAGACCCAGTACTTC
CDR3: CSADRSETQYF

D: TRBD2
J: TRBJ2-1
size: NA
V: TRBV4-2
DNA: TGTGCCAGCAGCCCGGTCGGGGCGGGGGGGATAAACAATGAGCAGTTCTTC
CDR3: CASSPVGAGGINNEQFF

D: NA
J: TRBJ2-4
size: few
V: TRBV5-1
DNA: TGCGCCAGCAGCGTCAGTTTGGGGGAAACCCAAAACATTCAGTACTTC
CDR3: CASSVSLGETQNIQYF

D: NA
J: TRBJ2-7
size: NA
V: TRBV27
DNA: TGTGCCAGCAGTTCTTTCCCCGGGTCCTACGAGCAGTACTTC
CDR3: CASSSFPGSYEQYF

D: NA
J: TRBJ2-5
size: many
V: TRBV7-2
DNA: TGTGCCAGCAGCCCGGGATTAAAAGAGACCCAGTACTTC
CDR3: CASSPGLKETQYF

D: NA
J: TRBJ2-5
size: NA
V: TRBV20-1
DNA: TGCAGTGCTCCCTACGACAGGTCCGAGACCCAGTACTTC
CDR3: CSAPYDRSETQYF

D: NA
J: TRBJ2-1
size: NA
V: TRBV6-2/TRBV6-3
DNA: TGTGCCAGCAGTTACCCGGGACATGGATCCTACAATGAGCAGTTCTTC
CDR3: CASSYPGHGSYNEQFF

D: TRBD1
J: TRBJ1-1
size: few
V: TRBV6-1
DNA: TGTGCCAGCAGTCCTGGACAGGCCGGGGGGAACACTGAAGCTTTCTTT
CDR3: CASSPGQAGGNTEAFF

D: NA
J: TRBJ2-1
size: NA
V: TRBV20-1
DNA: TGCAGTGCCGCGCGGGGAGAGGAGCAGTTCTTC
CDR3: CSAARGEEQFF

D: TRBD1
J: TRBJ1-2
size: few
V: TRBV11-2
DNA: TGTGCCAGCAGCGCTACTCCCCCGGACAGGAGTTACGGCTACACCTTC
CDR3: CASSATPPDRSYGYTF

D: NA
J: TRBJ1-4
size: NA
V: TRBV2
DNA: TGTGCCAGCGGGGGCAGAACTAATGAAAAACTGTTTTTT
CDR3: CASGGRTNEKLFF

D: NA
J: TRBJ1-4
size: NA
V: TRBV15
DNA: TGTGCCACCAGCAGAGGATCCTACAAGGAGAAACTGTTTTTT
CDR3: CATSRGSYKEKLFF

D: NA
J: TRBJ2-1
size: NA
V: TRBV5-1
DNA: TGCGCCAGCAGCTTTGGGGGAAGGGGCTCCTACAATGAGCAGTTCTTC
CDR3: CASSFGGRGSYNEQFF

D: TRBD1
J: TRBJ2-6
size: few
V: TRBV14
DNA: TGTGCCAGCAGCCATGGACAGGGGAGATCTGGGGCCAACGTCCTGACTTTC
CDR3: CASSHGQGRSGANVLTF

D: NA
J: TRBJ2-1
size: NA
V: TRBV3-1
DNA: TGTGCCAGCAGCCAAGGATTCACCTCGGGGAATGAGCAGTTCTTC
CDR3: CASSQGFTSGNEQFF

D: NA
J: TRBJ1-2
size: NA
V: TRBV27
DNA: TGTGCCAGCAGTTGGGATGGGAAAGGAAACTATGGCTACACCTTC
CDR3: CASSWDGKGNYGYTF

D: NA
J: TRBJ1-4
size: NA
V: TRBV3-1
DNA: TGTGCCAGCAGCCCTCTTGGCCGTGAACTGTTTTTT
CDR3: CASSPLGRELFF

D: TRBD2
J: TRBJ2-3
size: NA
V: TRBV20-1
DNA: TGCAGTGCTAGAGGGCCTAGCGGGAGGCCAGATACGCAGTATTTT
CDR3: CSARGPSGRPDTQYF

D: NA
J: TRBJ1-4
size: NA
V: TRBV4-2
DNA: TGTGCCAGCAGCCAAGATCAGGCAGCAATAGGGGAAAAACTGTTTTTT
CDR3: CASSQDQAAIGEKLFF

D: NA
J: TRBJ2-7
size: NA
V: TRBV20-1
DNA: TGCAGTGCTTCTCCCAGGGACTACGAGCAGTACTTC
CDR3: CSASPRDYEQYF

D: TRBD1
J: TRBJ1-1
size: few
V: TRBV2
DNA: TGTGCCAGCAGAGGGGGGGACAGCATTGAAGCTTTCTTT
CDR3: CASRGGDSIEAFF

D: NA
J: TRBJ1-6
size: NA
V: TRBV6-1
DNA: TGTGCCAGCTGGGGTATCTTGTCCTATAATTCACCCCTCCACTTT
CDR3: CASWGILSYNSPLHF

D: NA
J: TRBJ2-1
size: few
V: TRBV7-9
DNA: TGTGCCAGCAGCTTAGCCGTCTGGGATGAGCAGTTCTTC
CDR3: CASSLAVWDEQFF

D: NA
J: TRBJ2-7
size: NA
V: TRBV7-9
DNA: TGTGCCAGCAGCTTATCGACGTTAGGCTACGAGCAGTACTTC
CDR3: CASSLSTLGYEQYF

D: TRBD2
J: TRBJ2-1
size: NA
V: TRBV4-3
DNA: TGCGCCAGCTGTACTAGCGGGGGGGCGTACAATGAGCAGTTCTTC
CDR3: CASCTSGGAYNEQFF

D: NA
J: TRBJ1-1
size: few
V: TRBV4-3
DNA: TGCGCCAGCAGCCAAGGGGAGGGTCAGGGCACCGAAGCTTTCTTT
CDR3: CASSQGEGQGTEAFF

D: TRBD1
J: TRBJ2-3
size: many
V: TRBV20-1
DNA: TGCAGTGCTCGTAAACAGGGGATCCCAGATACGCAGTATTTT
CDR3: CSARKQGIPDTQYF

D: NA
J: TRBJ1-5
size: NA
V: TRBV20-1
DNA: TGCAGTGTTCCGGGGGGGGCCGATCAGCCCCAGCATTTT
CDR3: CSVPGGADQPQHF

D: NA
J: TRBJ2-1
size: NA
V: TRBV4-1
DNA: TGCGCCAGCAGCCAAGAAGGGTCTGGATACAATGAGCAGTTCTTC
CDR3: CASSQEGSGYNEQFF

D: NA
J: TRBJ2-7
size: NA
V: TRBV4-3
DNA: TGCGCCAGCAGCCAAGAACCGGGCTCCTACGAGCAGTACTTC
CDR3: CASSQEPGSYEQYF

D: NA
J: TRBJ1-1
size: NA
V: TRBV20-1
DNA: TGCAGTGCTTCACGCCGGACGGCGAACACTGAAGCTTTCTTT
CDR3: CSASRRTANTEAFF

D: NA
J: TRBJ1-5
size: few
V: TRBV10-3
DNA: TGTGCCATCAGTGAGAGGGCGGGGTTATGGCCCCAGCATTTT
CDR3: CAISERAGLWPQHF

D: NA
J: TRBJ2-5
size: few
V: TRBV2
DNA: TGTGCCTGCAGTGACACAGGGACAATGAAGACCCAGTACTTC
CDR3: CACSDTGTMKTQYF

D: NA
J: TRBJ2-5
size: NA
V: TRBV18
DNA: TGTGCCAGCTCACCTGCGGACAAACAAGAGACCCAGTACTTC
CDR3: CASSPADKQETQYF

D: NA
J: TRBJ2-1
size: few
V: TRBV11-1
DNA: TGTGCCAGCAGCTCACTAACGGGGCCCCACAATGAGCAGTTCTTC
CDR3: CASSSLTGPHNEQFF

D: NA
J: TRBJ2-7
size: NA
V: TRBV15
DNA: TGTGCCACCAGCAGAGATACCTACGAGCAGTACTTC
CDR3: CATSRDTYEQYF

D: NA
J: TRBJ1-1
size: few
V: TRBV5-1
DNA: TGCGCCAGCAGCTTCGGGGGGTATGAAGCTTTCTTT
CDR3: CASSFGGYEAFF

D: TRBD2
J: TRBJ2-7
size: NA
V: TRBV13
DNA: TGTGCCAGCAGCCGCGGGACTAGCGGCTTTGAGCGGTACTTC
CDR3: CASSRGTSGFERYF

D: NA
J: TRBJ1-4
size: many
V: TRBV3-1
DNA: TGTGCCAGCAGCCAAGATTCGCGAAAACTGTTTTTT
CDR3: CASSQDSRKLFF

D: TRBD2
J: TRBJ2-5
size: NA
V: TRBV7-6
DNA: TGTGCCAGCAGCAGCGGGGGGCGGCTCGGAGAGACCCAGTACTTC
CDR3: CASSSGGRLGETQYF

D: NA
J: TRBJ2-1
size: NA
V: TRBV7-2
DNA: TGTGCCAGCAGCCCTCCCCCTCCTAATGAGCAGTTCTTC
CDR3: CASSPPPPNEQFF

D: NA
J: TRBJ2-7
size: once
V: TRBV20-1
DNA: TGCAGTGCCCACCCGGGCAGGGGTAATCCCTACGAGCAGTACTTC
CDR3: CSAHPGRGNPYEQYF

D: NA
J: TRBJ1-5
size: few
V: TRBV20-1
DNA: TGCAGTGCTAAAGTGGGTAGCAATCAGCCCCAGCATTTT
CDR3: CSAKVGSNQPQHF

D: NA
J: TRBJ2-5
size: NA
V: TRBV5-1
DNA: TGCGCCAGCAGCTTTACCGTCGGGGGTTTGGGGCAAGAGACCCAGTACTTC
CDR3: CASSFTVGGLGQETQYF

D: NA
J: TRBJ1-1
size: few
V: TRBV29-1
DNA: TGCAGCGTTGCGGTGGGGGACACTGAAGCTTTCTTT
CDR3: CSVAVGDTEAFF

D: NA
J: TRBJ2-5
size: few
V: TRBV9
DNA: TGTACCAGCAGCGTAGGCGGCAGCCAAGGGACCCAGTACTTC
CDR3: CTSSVGGSQGTQYF